The T cell receptor beta chain described here comes from a study of OX40 agonist ivuxolimab in advanced cancers. TCRdb's table, derived via immunoSEQ multiplex PCR, lists solely in-frame clones and lacks some. Among tens of thousands of clones listed, 80% to 90% were seen once. Germline CDR1 reads SGHRS; CDR2 reads YFSETQ. V shed 4 bases, J shed 4 bases, and the junction held 13 bases outside the gene matches. The CDR3 totals 16 residues. This material consisted of CD4+ or CD8+ T cells sorted from blood, taken in a trial of the OX40 agonist ivuxolimab. This sequence originates from an adult with an advanced solid tumor such as melanoma, head and neck, liver or kidney cancer. This chain links TRBV5-1 with TRBJ1-2; 7 bases map to TRBD1. The CDR3 DNA sequence: TGCGCCAGCAGCATTTATCCAGGGGGAGTTCCCTATGGCTACACCTTC. It encodes CASSIYPGGVPYGYTF.